The 3 T cell receptor beta chains presented below share a single source sample, sequenced in a study of chemoradiotherapy in HPV16-positive cancers. TCRdb keeps only in-frame clones here, not all; method: immunoSEQ multiplex PCR. The sample lists roughly 20,000 clones; approximately 88% were seen once. This specimen consisted of blood, obtained from a patient who underwent chemoradiotherapy. The receptors derive from a human donor with HPV-associated anogenital cancer.

The V and J genes are TRBV5-7 and TRBJ2-3, with TRBD2 matching over 8 bases. TRBV5-7 is an ORF, and what it does is uncertain. Trimming took 1 base from V and 0 from J; bases not matched to a gene: 10. The CDR3 is 18 amino acids. In nucleotides, the CDR3 is TGTGCCAGCAGCTTGAAAGAACGGGGGGGGACTAGCACAGATACGCAGTATTTT. This sequence encodes CASSLKERGGTSTDTQYF.

This clone has a single count. The V and J genes are TRBV29-1 and TRBJ1-4, with D unresolved. In germline, CDR1 is SQVTM, CDR2 ANQGSEA. There are 14 residues in the CDR3. V dropped 6 bases and J dropped 0 bases, with 11 bases sitting between them. CDR3 protein: CSVMPDATNEKLFF. In DNA form, the CDR3 reads TGCAGCGTCATGCCAGATGCAACTAATGAAAAACTGTTTTTT.

This clone was observed once. This chain links TRBV19 with TRBJ1-1, with 7 bases identical to TRBD1. From germline, CDR1 is LNHDA and CDR2 SQIVND (reference sequence). With 4 bases clipped from V and 5 bases from J, the junction kept 4 bases outside the gene matches. The CDR3 spans 13 residues. The CDR3 nucleotides are TGTGCCAGTAGTACAGGGGGGGAGACTGAAGCTTTCTTT. Its protein product is CASSTGGETEAFF.